What follows is one T cell receptor (beta chain) and its context. Clones were read by immunoSEQ multiplex PCR, and TCRdb kept only the in-frame ones, dropping some. The profile covers more than 150,000 clones, with 90% to 95% appearing a single time and about 1.6% taken by the ten largest. This entry comes from a study of control samples from healthy donors and cancer patients. This sequence originates from a man between 18 and 35 years old in good health. The sample consisted of blood.

CDR3 protein: CALTGLYNIQYF. The CDR3 DNA reads TGTGCCTTAACCGGGTTATATAACATTCAGTACTTC. The chain has TRBV30 and TRBJ2-4; D not certain. V was pared by 7 bases and J by 7 bases, with 14 bases between. Germline V gene sequence: CDR1 GTSNPN, CDR2 SVGIG (reference sequence). The CDR3 runs to 12 residues.